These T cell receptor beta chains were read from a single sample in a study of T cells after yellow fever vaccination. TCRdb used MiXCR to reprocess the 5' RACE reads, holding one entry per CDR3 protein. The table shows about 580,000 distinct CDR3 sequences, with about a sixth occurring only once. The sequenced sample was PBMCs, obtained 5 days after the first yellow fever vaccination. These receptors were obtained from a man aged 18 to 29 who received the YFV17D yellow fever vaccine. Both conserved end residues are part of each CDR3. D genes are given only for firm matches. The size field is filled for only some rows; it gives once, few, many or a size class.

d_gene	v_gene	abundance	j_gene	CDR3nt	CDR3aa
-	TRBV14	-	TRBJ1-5	TGTGCCAGCAGCCAGGGCCGAGCGGGGCCCCAGCATTTT	CASSQGRAGPQHF
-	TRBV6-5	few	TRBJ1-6	TGTGCCAGCAGTTCTTCAATTTTGACAAGTAATTCACCCCTCCACTTT	CASSSSILTSNSPLHF
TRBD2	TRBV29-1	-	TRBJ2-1	TGCAGCGGACAGACTAGCGGGGAGGGAAATGAGCAGTTCTTC	CSGQTSGEGNEQFF
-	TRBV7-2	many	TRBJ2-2	TGTGCCAGCAGCTTTGGGAGGACCGGGGAGCTGTTTTTT	CASSFGRTGELFF
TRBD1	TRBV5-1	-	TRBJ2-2	TGCGCCAGCAGCTGGCCGGAACAGGGGTCGAACACCGGGGAGCTGTTTTTT	CASSWPEQGSNTGELFF
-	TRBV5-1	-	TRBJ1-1	TGCGCCAGCAGCGACACAGGGTTGAACACTGAAGCTTTCTTT	CASSDTGLNTEAFF
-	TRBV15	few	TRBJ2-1	TGTGCCACCAGCACAAGGAGGAACGATGAGCAGTTCTTC	CATSTRRNDEQFF
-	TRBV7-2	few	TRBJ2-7	TGTGCCAGCAGCTCCCCTAATACCTACGAGCAGTACTTC	CASSSPNTYEQYF
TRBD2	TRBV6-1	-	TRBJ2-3	TGTGCCAGCAGTGAAGTATGGGCGGGAGGGCCGGCAGATACGCAGTATTTT	CASSEVWAGGPADTQYF
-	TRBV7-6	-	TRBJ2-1	TGTGCCAGCAGTCCCGGGGAGGAAAGGAATGAGCAGTTCTTC	CASSPGEERNEQFF
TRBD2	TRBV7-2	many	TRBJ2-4	TGTGCCAGCAGCTTAGCCTTGGCGCGGGGGGTACTAGCCAAAAACATTCAGTACTTC	CASSLALARGVLAKNIQYF
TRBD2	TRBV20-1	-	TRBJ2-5	TGCAGTGCTAGAAGACTAGCGGGGTGGGAGACCCAGTACTTC	CSARRLAGWETQYF
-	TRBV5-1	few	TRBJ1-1	TGCGCCAGCAGCTTGGAAGTCCTGCCGAACACTGAAGCTTTCTTT	CASSLEVLPNTEAFF
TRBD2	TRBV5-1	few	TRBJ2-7	TGCGCCAGCAGCTTGGATGGCAGCGGGGGGGCCTTTGGATACGAGCAGTACTTC	CASSLDGSGGAFGYEQYF
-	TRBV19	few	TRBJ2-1	TGTGCCAGTAGTCGCCCGGTGGGCGCCTACAATGAGCAGTTCTTC	CASSRPVGAYNEQFF
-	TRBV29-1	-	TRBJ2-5	TGCAGCGTTGCTGGGGGGCCGGAGACCCAGTACTTC	CSVAGGPETQYF
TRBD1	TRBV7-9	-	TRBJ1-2	TGTGCCAGCAGGTTACAGGGGTCGGATGGCTACACCTTC	CASRLQGSDGYTF
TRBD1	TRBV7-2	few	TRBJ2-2	TGTGCCAGCAGCCGGGCAGGGGGCGGCGGGGAGCTGTTTTTT	CASSRAGGGGELFF
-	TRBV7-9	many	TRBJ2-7	TGTGCCAGCAGCTTTGAGGGGCGCGAGCAGTACTTC	CASSFEGREQYF
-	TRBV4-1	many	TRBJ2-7	TGCGCCAGCAGCCCAGGGCCCTCCTACGAGCAGTACTTC	CASSPGPSYEQYF
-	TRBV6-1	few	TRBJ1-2	TGTGCCAGCACTACACACAGGGATTCTGGCTACACCTTC	CASTTHRDSGYTF
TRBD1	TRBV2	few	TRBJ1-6	TGTGCCAGCAGTATCCGACAGGGGAATAATTCACCCCTCCACTTT	CASSIRQGNNSPLHF
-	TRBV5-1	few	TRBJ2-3	TGCGCCAGCAGCTTGAACGCGGGGGCCACAGATACGCAGTATTTT	CASSLNAGATDTQYF
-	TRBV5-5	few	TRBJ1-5	TGTGCCAGCAGCTTGGGGCAGGCCACACAAAATCAGCCCCAGCATTTT	CASSLGQATQNQPQHF
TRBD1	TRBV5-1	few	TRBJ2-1	TGCGCCAGCAAAGCCGGGACAGGGGGCGGAAATGAGCAGTTCTTC	CASKAGTGGGNEQFF
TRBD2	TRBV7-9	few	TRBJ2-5	TGTGCCAGCAGCTTTACACCGGGACTAGGAGAGACCCAGTACTTC	CASSFTPGLGETQYF
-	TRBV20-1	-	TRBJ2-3	TGCAGTGCACGTCCGGGACACCAGAACACAGATACGCAGTATTTT	CSARPGHQNTDTQYF
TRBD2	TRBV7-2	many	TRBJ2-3	TGTGCCAGCAGGCCGGGACTAGCGACAGATACGCAGTATTTT	CASRPGLATDTQYF
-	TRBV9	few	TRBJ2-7	TGTGCCAGCAGCGTGGGTGGGGTTAACGAGCAGTACTTC	CASSVGGVNEQYF
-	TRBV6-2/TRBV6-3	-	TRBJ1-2	TGTGCCAGCAAAAACAGTGGAAACTATGGCTACACCTTC	CASKNSGNYGYTF
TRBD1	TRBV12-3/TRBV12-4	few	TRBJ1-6	TGTGCCAGCAGTTTAAGACCGGGACAGTCAGATAATTCACCCCTCCACTTT	CASSLRPGQSDNSPLHF
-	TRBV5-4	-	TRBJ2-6	TGTGCCAGCAGGTCGGCCGGGGACTCTGGGGCCAACGTCCTGACTTTC	CASRSAGDSGANVLTF
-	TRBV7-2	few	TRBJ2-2	TGTGCCAGCAGCTTATTCTTCCCAGGGTACACCGGGGAGCTGTTTTTT	CASSLFFPGYTGELFF
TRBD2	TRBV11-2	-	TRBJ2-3	TGTGCCAGCAGCCCACCCTCCTGGCGGGGGGCCCGGGGAGATACGCAGTATTTT	CASSPPSWRGARGDTQYF
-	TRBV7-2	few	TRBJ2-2	TGTGCCAGCAGCCGTAACTCGGGCACCGGGGAGCTGTTTTTT	CASSRNSGTGELFF
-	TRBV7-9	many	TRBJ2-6	TGTGCCAGCCCGTGGGGGGCCTCTGGGGCCAACGTCCTGACTTTC	CASPWGASGANVLTF
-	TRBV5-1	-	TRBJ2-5	TGCGCCAGCAGCTTGGAGCAGGGACGGGGAGAGACCCAGTACTTC	CASSLEQGRGETQYF
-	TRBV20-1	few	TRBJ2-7	TGCAGTGCAAGAACTCCGGCCTACGAGCAGTACTTC	CSARTPAYEQYF
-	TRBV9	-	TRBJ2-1	TGTGCCAGCAGCGTAGTGGGGGGAACCTACAATGAGCAGTTCTTC	CASSVVGGTYNEQFF
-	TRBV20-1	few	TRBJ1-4	TGCAGTGCTAGAGAACCTAACAGGGCTAATGAAAAACTGTTTTTT	CSAREPNRANEKLFF
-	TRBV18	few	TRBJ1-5	TGTGCCAGCTCATCCGACCAGAATCAGCCCCAGCATTTT	CASSSDQNQPQHF
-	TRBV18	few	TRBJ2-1	TGTGCCAGCTCACCTCCGGCCTACAATGAGCAGTTCTTC	CASSPPAYNEQFF
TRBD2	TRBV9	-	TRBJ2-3	TGTGCCAGCAGCCCGAGCGGGACTGGGAGTGTCACAGATACGCAGTATTTT	CASSPSGTGSVTDTQYF
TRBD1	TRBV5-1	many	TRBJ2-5	TGTGCCAGCAGTTTGGACAGGGTAGAGACCCAGTACTTC	CASSLDRVETQYF
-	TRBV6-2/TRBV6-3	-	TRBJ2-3	TGTGCCAGCCGGCATCTTTCCATAGATACGCAGTATTTT	CASRHLSIDTQYF
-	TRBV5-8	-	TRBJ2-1	TGTGCCAGCAGCTTGCCCGGACAACGTTACAATGAGCAGTTCTTC	CASSLPGQRYNEQFF
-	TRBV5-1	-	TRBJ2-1	TGCGCCAGCAGCATAGGCTCCTACAATGAGCAGTTCTTC	CASSIGSYNEQFF
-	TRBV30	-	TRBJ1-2	TGTGCCTGGAGTGTAACCGGGGAAGGCTACACCTTC	CAWSVTGEGYTF
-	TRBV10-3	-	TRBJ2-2	TGTGCCATCAGCTTACTAGGCACGGGGTCCGGGGAGCTGTTTTTT	CAISLLGTGSGELFF